This T cell receptor beta chain is from a study of blood T cell repertoires in COVID-19 (dated by TCRdb to 2020 to 2021). Looking at the study overall: Samples covering the acute and convalescent phases of COVID-19 were provided by collaborators in the United States, Italy and Spain. The prospective study material was composed of cDNA or gDNA derived from T cells, B-cell-depleted T cells, or PBMCs. Deeply sampled blood TCRbeta repertoires from subjects exposed to, actively infected with, or recovered from COVID-19 were included in the dataset. A freely available public database, intended as a resource for researchers studying the immune response to SARS-CoV-2, is where the repertoires were released. The samples were drawn from the first 160 participants of the ongoing ImmuneRACE study and from 950 to 1,500 subjects provided by 6 global collaborators. A de-identified subject ID, COVID-19 status, age in years and sex were almost always included in the sample metadata. HLA class I and class II types, where available, came from metadata supplied by the sample provider rather than from assay-based typing. Overall results and qualifications from the work: Clinical and demographic metadata were provided uncurated, with the amount varying by source and participant.

TCRbeta CDR3 regions were amplified from genomic DNA using the immunoSEQ Assay, a bias-controlled multiplex PCR. The authors' analysis ran thus. The number of nucleated cells in each sample was estimated by amplification of reference gene primers within the assay. To quantify the absolute abundance of each unique TCRbeta CDR3 rearrangement, sequence reads were collapsed and filtered. For each sample, productive Simpson clonality was calculated as the square root of Simpson's diversity index across productive rearrangements. TCRdb re-hosts the immuneACCESS table, in-frame sequences only. Its copies lack some clones; in the studies checked, an unresolved V gene accounts for under half of them, and the cause for the rest is not known. V and J calls and clone size follow that table, whereas D and trimming were derived from the DNA. The sample table shows about 54,000 clones, and over 70% are seen once. Roughly 3.5% of the sample lies in the top ten.

Collaborating institutions collected whole blood in K2EDTA tubes following their own protocols. For TCRbeta analysis, collaborators shipped samples in one of three forms: frozen whole blood, isolated PBMCs, or DNA extracted from either of those sample types. Including cysteine and phenylalanine, the CDR3 has 15 amino acids. Only the CDR3 DNA stays, 45 bases, in frame from base 1. V loses 5 bases of germline sequence and J loses 0 bases, and the interval between the two ends is 11 bases. Per the germline V gene (reference sequence), WNHNN is the CDR1 and SYGVQD is the CDR2. As concerns this clone: The target of this receptor is not known. No much larger clone exists at a distance of one base, and base qualities are not known.

This TCR derives from a human donor in a cohort sampled during active COVID-19. Sequenced material: peripheral blood. The receptor chain draws on TRBV10-1 and TRBJ2-1; TRBD1 might be the D gene, on 5 matching bases. At the DNA level, the sequence is TGCGCCAGCAGTAGGGGCTCTAGCTCCTACAATGAGCAGTTCTTC. Translated, it reads CASSRGSSSYNEQFF.